These 30 T cell receptor beta chains were sequenced from one sample in a study of shared T cell receptors in the human thymus. Some clones are missing from TCRdb's copy, which holds only in-frame ones; the method was immunoSEQ multiplex PCR. Of 500,000 to 550,000 clones listed, around 78% were seen once; the top ten hold roughly 0.013%. Another study also made use of these data, one on human thymus T cells.

The sequencing input was thymocytes. These receptors came from a boy less than two years old with a congenital heart defect.

The chain recombines TRBV15 with TRBJ1-1; the D is unclear. Germline loops: CDR1 LNHNV, CDR2 YYDKDF (reference sequence). The CDR3 covers 15 residues. Between the trimmed V and J ends, which lost 1 base and 4 bases, there was a span of 13 bases. As DNA, the CDR3 is TGTGCCACCAGCAGAGGCAGGTGGGTGACCACTGAAGCTTTCTTT. Amino acids: CATSRGRWVTTEAFF.

CDR3 amino acids: CATRVNGNQPQHF. The CDR3 bases are TGTGCCACCCGGGTGAATGGCAATCAGCCCCAGCATTTT. The genes are TRBV15 and TRBJ1-5, with D uncertain. Germline assignment: CDR1 LNHNV and CDR2 YYDKDF (reference sequence). Between the trimmed V and J ends, which lost 8 bases and 2 bases, there was a span of 10 bases. CDR3 size: 13 residues.

The V gene is TRBV12-5, the J gene TRBJ1-5; TRBD1 aligns across 8 bases. V was pared by 2 bases and J by 3 bases, with 6 bases of the junction left unmatched. The CDR3 is made up of 16 amino acids. The V gene's germline CDR1 is LGHNT and CDR2 FRNRAP. CDR3 region: CASGLPRGRNNQPQHF. CDR3 sequence (DNA): TGTGCTAGTGGTTTGCCCAGGGGGCGAAACAATCAGCCCCAGCATTTT.

This clone occurred once. The J gene is TRBJ1-2, the V gene TRBV28, with D possibly being TRBD1 (5 bases). Trimming removed 4 bases from V and 2 bases from J, with 11 bases in between. Per germline, CDR1 MDHEN and CDR2 SYDVKM. The CDR3 is 14 residues long. In DNA, the CDR3 is TGTGCCAGCAGTTCTCCTGACAGCAACTATGGCTACACCTTC. Amino acid sequence: CASSSPDSNYGYTF.

The rearrangement joins TRBV21-1 to TRBJ1-1; the D call in the table, TRBD1, was not verified against the DNA. TRBV21-1 is annotated as a pseudogene. The CDR3 has 15 amino acids. CDR3 protein: CASSKRQGMNTEAFF. In DNA, the CDR3 is TGTGCCAGCAGCAAGCGGCAGGGAATGAACACTGAAGCTTTCTTT.

This clone appeared once. This chain joins TRBV18 and TRBJ2-1; 7 bases map to TRBD2. The CDR3 loop spans 16 amino acids. Germline loops: CDR1 KGHSH, CDR2 LQKENI. The junction had 11 bases not matched to a gene; V was cut back by 1 base and J by 8 bases. The CDR3 sequence: CASSPHETSVVDEQFF. As DNA, the CDR3 is TGTGCCAGCTCACCACATGAAACTAGCGTTGTCGATGAGCAGTTCTTC.

This chain links TRBV4-1 with TRBJ2-5; the match to TRBD2 covers 9 bases. CDR3 length equals 16 residues. Germline-derived CDR1 and CDR2 are MGHRA and YSYEKL. The J segment lost 3 bases and the V segment lost 4 bases, leaving 9 bases of the junction unmatched. The CDR3 DNA reads TGCGCCAGCAGCCCGGGGACTAGCCAAGAAAAAGAGACCCAGTACTTC. Residues: CASSPGTSQEKETQYF.

CDR3 sequence reads: CSVPQGNASYGYTF. For the CDR3, the DNA is TGCAGCGTTCCCCAGGGTAACGCTAGCTATGGCTACACCTTC. The chain uses TRBV29-1 and TRBJ1-2, with TRBD1 as a possible D gene (5 bases). The CDR3 is 14 residues long. The germline V and J ends were trimmed by 5 bases and 4 bases, with 17 bases remaining between them. The V gene's germline CDR1 is SQVTM and CDR2 ANQGSEA. Full variable domain (rest looked up from reference TRBV29-1 and TRBJ1-2): SAVISQKPSRDICQRGTSLTIQCQVDSQVTMMFWYRQQPGQSLTLIATANQGSEATYESGFVIDKFPISRPNLTFSTLTVSNMSPEDSSIYLCSVPQGNASYGYTFGSGTRLTVV.

The J gene is TRBJ2-2, the V gene TRBV7-2; tentatively, D is TRBD2 (6 bases). Germline assignment: CDR1 SGHTA and CDR2 FQGNSA. The CDR3 has 16 amino acids. V lost 4 bases and J lost 2, with 14 bases in between. DNA for the CDR3: TGTGCCAGCAGCTCGACCCCGGCGGGAAACACCGGGGAGCTGTTTTTT. It codes for CASSSTPAGNTGELFF.

V and J are TRBV18 and TRBJ2-1, with 12 bases lining up with TRBD2. This CDR3 is 13 amino acids long. The V gene end was trimmed by 3 bases and the J gene end by 10 bases; junction bases not matched to a gene: 1. Germline V CDR1 and CDR2: KGHSH, LQKENI. This CDR3 reads CASSPTSGGEQFF. In DNA, the CDR3 is TGTGCCAGCTCACCCACTAGCGGGGGGGAGCAGTTCTTC. The full variable domain, with the rest looked up from reference TRBV18 and TRBJ2-1, is NAGVMQNPRHLVRRRGQEARLRCSPMKGHSHVYWYRQLPEEGLKFMVYLQKENIIDESGMPKERFSAEFPKEGPSILRIQQVVRGDSAAYFCASSPTSGGEQFFGPGTRLTVL.

The rearrangement joins TRBV4-3 to TRBJ2-1; 10 bases fit TRBD1. The CDR3 sequence is 17 residues long. V lost 1 base and J lost 7; bases outside the gene matches: 10. The V gene's germline CDR1 is LGHNA and CDR2 YSLEER. CDR3 coding DNA: TGCGCCAGCAGCCAAGCTTATAGACAGGGGGCGTCGAATGAGCAGTTCTTC. This encodes CASSQAYRQGASNEQFF.

The gene calls are TRBV7-3 and TRBJ2-2; D is perhaps TRBD2 (6 bases). The CDR3 sequence is 14 residues long. CDR1 SGHTA and CDR2 FQGTGA come from the germline V gene. Trimming took off 1 base at V and 5 bases at J, with 8 bases between the two ends. CDR3 region: CASSLRRGTGELFF. CDR3 nucleotide sequence: TGTGCCAGCAGCTTAAGGAGGGGTACCGGGGAGCTGTTTTTT.

The V call is TRBV10-2, the J call TRBJ2-7; TRBD2 matches at 8 bases. The CDR3 length is 14 residues. J gave up 2 bases and V 2 bases, and 2 bases lay outside the gene matches. CDR1 is WSHSY and CDR2 is SAAADI in the germline V gene. The CDR3: CASSEREGAYEQYF. As DNA, the CDR3 is TGCGCCAGCAGTGAGCGGGAGGGGGCCTACGAGCAGTACTTC.

The V call is TRBV5-1, the J call TRBJ2-1; 8 positions match TRBD2. This CDR3 comprises 14 residues. The germline CDR1 and CDR2 sequences are SGHRS and YFSETQ. V trimming: 5 bases; J trimming: 7 bases; junction bases outside the gene matches: 8. CDR3 in amino acids: CASRERESGNEQFF. As DNA, the CDR3 is TGCGCCAGCAGGGAGCGGGAGTCGGGTAATGAGCAGTTCTTC.

The rearrangement joins TRBV27 to TRBJ2-7; 8 bases are shared with TRBD1. Germline CDR1 is MNHEY and CDR2 is SMNVEV (reference sequence). J gave up 3 bases and V 6 bases, and 7 bases lay outside the gene matches. This CDR3 has 14 amino acids. The DNA for the CDR3 is TGTGCCAGCAGAGAGAAGGGACAGGACTACGAGCAGTACTTC. Protein: CASREKGQDYEQYF.

The chain uses TRBV6-1 and TRBJ2-2; D possibly corresponds to TRBD2 (6 bases). Trimming took 3 bases from V and 3 from J, leaving 17 bases between them. Germline V gives CDR1 MNHNS, CDR2 SASEGT. The CDR3 runs 17 residues. The CDR3 DNA sequence: TGTGCCAGCAGTGAGCGCGGGAACTCCCTAGACACCGGGGAGCTGTTTTTT. Its protein product is CASSERGNSLDTGELFF.

The rearrangement uses TRBV4-3 and TRBJ2-3; 7 bases fit TRBD2. V trimming: 4 bases; J trimming: 3 bases; junction bases outside the gene matches: 7. The CDR3 runs to 15 residues. In germline, CDR1 is LGHNA, CDR2 YSLEER. As DNA, the CDR3 is TGCGCCAGCAGCCCCCTCCAGCGGGAAACAGATACGCAGTATTTT. This codes for CASSPLQRETDTQYF.

This clone showed up just a few times. Germline is not matched at one junction end, which may reflect a read error. The V gene is TRBV11-2, the J gene TRBJ1-5; no clear D. The germline V gene has CDR1 SGHAT and CDR2 FQNNGV. This CDR3 has 15 amino acids. CDR3 bases: TGTGCCAGCAGCTTAGATTCGGGTCTCAATCGGCCCCAGCATTTT. This sequence encodes CASSLDSGLNRPQHF. The whole variable domain, filled in from reference TRBV11-2 and TRBJ1-5, reads EAGVAQSPRYKIIEKRQSVAFWCNPISGHATLYWYQQILGQGPKLLIQFQNNGVVDDSQLPKDRFSAERLKGVDSTLKIQPAKLEDSAVYLCASSLDSGLNRPQHFGDGTRLSIL.

The chain is built from TRBV5-1 and TRBJ2-7, with TRBD1 matching over 7 bases. The germline V gene encodes CDR1 SGHRS and CDR2 YFSETQ. J was trimmed by 2 bases and V by 4 bases; bases with no gene match: 27. The CDR3 covers 21 residues. The CDR3 coding sequence is TGCGCCAGCAGCCCGAGTATAACCGACAGGGCCGGGACGGAGTTCGCCTACGAGCAGTACTTC. It specifies CASSPSITDRAGTEFAYEQYF.

This rearrangement joins TRBV29-1 to TRBJ2-3, with 7 bases that match TRBD2. This CDR3 region has 16 residues. CDR1 SQVTM and CDR2 ANQGSEA come from the germline V gene. The trim removed 1 base at V and 2 bases at J, leaving 9 bases unmatched. Written as DNA, the CDR3 is TGCAGCGTTGAAGGGACTAGGACCCCCCCCACAGATACGCAGTATTTT. Translation gives CSVEGTRTPPTDTQYF.

V is TRBV2 and J is TRBJ2-3, with D uncertain. The CDR3 totals 16 residues. The V and J ends lost 2 bases and 0 bases respectively, with 12 bases between them. The germline V gene has CDR1 SNHLY and CDR2 FYNNEI. In DNA form, the CDR3 reads TGTGCCAGCAGTGAAAGTCCGTCGAGGAGCACAGATACGCAGTATTTT. Protein product: CASSESPSRSTDTQYF.

The rearrangement links TRBV11-3 to TRBJ2-1, with 10 positions matching TRBD2. The CDR3 sequence is 15 residues long. Unmatched junction bases numbered 5, after V lost 5 bases and J lost 4 bases. The germline gives CDR1 SGHNT, CDR2 YENEEA. CDR3 sequence reads: CASSRAGGPYNEQFF. The CDR3 DNA is TGTGCCAGCAGCCGAGCGGGAGGGCCGTACAATGAGCAGTTCTTC.

The chain couples TRBV14 to TRBJ1-3; D possibly corresponds to TRBD1 (5 bases). This CDR3 spans 16 amino acids. The V end was cut by 4 bases, the J end by 4 bases, with 17 bases between. CDR1 is SGHDN and CDR2 is FVKESK in the germline V gene. The DNA for the CDR3 is TGTGCCAGCAGCCGACGCGGGGGGACTCACGGAAACACCATATATTTT. Translating it yields CASSRRGGTHGNTIYF.

The V gene is TRBV14, the J gene TRBJ1-5; D is unclear. Trimming left V 3 bases short and J 4 bases short, with 4 bases between. The CDR3 consists of 12 residues. Germline loops: CDR1 SGHDN, CDR2 FVKESK. The CDR3 spells CASSHGNQPQHF. The CDR3 DNA follows: TGTGCCAGCAGCCACGGGAATCAGCCCCAGCATTTT.

Only a few counts were recorded for this clone. The rearrangement links TRBV7-9 to TRBJ2-7; 11 bases align to TRBD2. Per germline, CDR1 SEHNR and CDR2 FQNEAQ (reference sequence). The CDR3 spans 15 residues. The ends lost 5 bases at V and 7 bases at J; junction bases unmatched: 10. The CDR3 sequence is CASSRELAGVGEQYF. The DNA for the CDR3 is TGTGCCAGCAGCCGCGAACTAGCGGGAGTGGGAGAGCAGTACTTC.

The genes are TRBV29-1 and TRBJ1-2; maybe TRBD1 (5 bases). The CDR3 has 12 amino acids. CDR1 is SQVTM, CDR2 ANQGSEA, per germline. V was clipped by 0 bases and J by 8 bases, with 10 bases between them. CDR3: CSVEDRVWGYTF. CDR3 DNA sequence: TGCAGCGTTGAAGACAGGGTTTGGGGCTACACCTTC.

This CDR3 reads CASSQSDNGTEDYEQYF. CDR3 sequence (DNA): TGTGCCAGCAGTCAATCCGACAATGGGACAGAAGACTACGAGCAGTACTTC. This sequence joins TRBV25-1 and TRBJ2-7, with 7 positions matching TRBD1. The CDR3 totals 17 residues. Trimming at V came to 5 bases and at J to 3 bases, leaving 16 bases not matched to a gene. Germline CDR1 MGHDK, CDR2 SYGVNS.

The chain uses TRBV7-9 and TRBJ2-7; TRBD1 is a possible D gene (6 bases). Trimming left V 5 bases short and J 6 bases short, with 11 bases between. The CDR3 is made up of 12 amino acids. Germline-derived CDR1 and CDR2 are SEHNR and FQNEAQ (reference sequence). In DNA form, the CDR3 reads TGTGCCAGCAGCCATGCAGGGGTCGAGCAGTACTTC. Its protein is CASSHAGVEQYF.

The chain is built from TRBV27 and TRBJ1-5, with D perhaps matching TRBD1 (6 bases). Trimming took off 6 bases at V and 10 bases at J, with 16 bases between the two ends. The length of the CDR3 is 13 residues. CDR1 MNHEY and CDR2 SMNVEV come from the germline V gene (reference sequence). CDR3: CASSLLPGQPQHF. CDR3 bases: TGTGCCAGCAGCCTCCTCCCGGGACAACCCCAGCATTTT.

The genes are TRBV4-3 and TRBJ2-7; 8 bases are shared with TRBD2. After removal of 1 base from V and 4 bases from J, the junction contained 12 bases not matched to a gene. The V gene's germline CDR1 is LGHNA and CDR2 YSLEER. The CDR3 is made up of 17 amino acids. The CDR3 sequence is CASSQVLAGQLLYEQYF. CDR3 bases: TGCGCCAGCAGCCAAGTGCTAGCGGGCCAATTACTATACGAGCAGTACTTC.